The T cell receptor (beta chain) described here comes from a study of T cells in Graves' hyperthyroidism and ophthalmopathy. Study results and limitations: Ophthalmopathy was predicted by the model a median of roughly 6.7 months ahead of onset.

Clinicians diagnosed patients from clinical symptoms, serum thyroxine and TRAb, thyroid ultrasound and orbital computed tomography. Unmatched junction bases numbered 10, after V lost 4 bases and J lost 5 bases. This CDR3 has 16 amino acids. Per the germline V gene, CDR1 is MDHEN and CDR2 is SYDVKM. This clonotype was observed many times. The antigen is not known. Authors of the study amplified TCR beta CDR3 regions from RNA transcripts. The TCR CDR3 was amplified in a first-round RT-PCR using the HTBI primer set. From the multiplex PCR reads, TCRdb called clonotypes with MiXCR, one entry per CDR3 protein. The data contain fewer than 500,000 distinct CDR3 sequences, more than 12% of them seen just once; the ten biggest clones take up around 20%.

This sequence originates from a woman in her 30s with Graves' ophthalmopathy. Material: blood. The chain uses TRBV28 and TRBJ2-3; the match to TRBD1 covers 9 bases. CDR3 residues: CASSSPGTGRGDTQYF. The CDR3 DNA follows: TGTGCCAGCAGTTCCCCCGGGACAGGGAGAGGAGATACGCAGTATTTT.